Here is one T cell receptor beta chain with its context. The antigen remains undetermined. The sample originates from a study of cytomegalovirus exposure and HLA in healthy donors. On the study more broadly: Of the donors genotyped, 398 in all, around 76% fell in the Caucasian-associated ancestry cluster.

The CDR3 sequence is 13 residues long. Germline V gene sequence: CDR1 ENHRY, CDR2 SYGVKD. V lost 0 bases and J lost 9; bases outside the gene matches: 0. Although they were nominally healthy when sampled, donors likely had unrecorded immune exposures. Primers included in the PCR were 60 Vbeta and 13 Jbeta primers. The table came from immunoSEQ multiplex PCR; TCRdb's copy has only in-frame clones and leaves some out. The table records under 200,000 clones, 75% to 90% of them present only once. Whole-study results and caveats: A later analysis found most CMV-associated TCR beta chains apparently HLA-restricted.

The rearrangement uses TRBV10-3 and TRBJ2-1; 9 nucleotides align to TRBD1. This receptor was identified in a woman aged 18-29 years in good health and CMV-seronegative. Specimen: PBMCs. The CDR3 region has the DNA TGTGCCATCAGTGAGTCGGACAGGGGTGAGCAGTTCTTC. Protein: CAISESDRGEQFF.